Listed below are T cell receptor beta chains from one sample, sequenced in a study of T-cell memory formation after mild COVID-19. TCRdb itself ran the 5' RACE reads through MiXCR, one entry per CDR3 protein. The table lists approximately 570,000 distinct CDR3 sequences, about a sixth of them singletons. Sequencing was performed on PBMCs or a T cell subset sorted from them (not recorded which). The receptors stem from an adult woman who had mild COVID-19 (a few samples of this study predate the infection). Cell type and time point are not known. CDR3s include the opening cysteine and the closing phenylalanine or tryptophan. Each record gives: clone size, CDR3 length, V gene, D gene, J gene, CDR3 DNA, CDR3 protein. The D gene is left open where the match is weak. Size is omitted from some rows. Given values are once, few, many or a class for expanded clones.

clone size: few; CDR3 length: 15; V gene: TRBV20-1; D gene: NA; J gene: TRBJ2-1; CDR3 DNA: TGCAGTGCCCAGACAGGCCAGCAATCCTACAATGAGCAGTTCTTC; CDR3 protein: CSAQTGQQSYNEQFF
clone size: few; CDR3 length: 16; V gene: TRBV11-2; D gene: NA; J gene: TRBJ2-3; CDR3 DNA: TGTGCCAGCGGGATGTCGTTCTTCCCCAGCACAGATACGCAGTATTTT; CDR3 protein: CASGMSFFPSTDTQYF
clone size: NA; CDR3 length: 12; V gene: TRBV6-5; D gene: NA; J gene: TRBJ2-5; CDR3 DNA: TGTGCCAGCAGTTCTTTCCGAGAGACCCAGTACTTC; CDR3 protein: CASSSFRETQYF
clone size: NA; CDR3 length: 15; V gene: TRBV7-9; D gene: NA; J gene: TRBJ2-5; CDR3 DNA: TGTGCCAGCAGCTTAGTACCAAGGGTACTAGAGACCCAGTACTTC; CDR3 protein: CASSLVPRVLETQYF
clone size: many; CDR3 length: 14; V gene: TRBV5-1; D gene: NA; J gene: TRBJ1-2; CDR3 DNA: TGCGCCAGCAGCTTGGTTGCAGGGAACTATGGCTACACCTTC; CDR3 protein: CASSLVAGNYGYTF
clone size: NA; CDR3 length: 15; V gene: TRBV9; D gene: TRBD2; J gene: TRBJ2-1; CDR3 DNA: TGTGCCAGCAGCGTAGTGAGCGGGGGGTCGGGGAGGCAGTTCTTC; CDR3 protein: CASSVVSGGSGRQFF
clone size: NA; CDR3 length: 12; V gene: TRBV6-6; D gene: NA; J gene: TRBJ2-5; CDR3 DNA: TGTGCCAGCAGTTATCGCCGTGAGACCCAGTACTTC; CDR3 protein: CASSYRRETQYF
clone size: few; CDR3 length: 13; V gene: TRBV5-1; D gene: TRBD2; J gene: TRBJ2-7; CDR3 DNA: TGCGCCAGCCGGGGGGGGGCCGATTACGAGCAGTACTTC; CDR3 protein: CASRGGADYEQYF
clone size: few; CDR3 length: 14; V gene: TRBV29-1; D gene: NA; J gene: TRBJ1-5; CDR3 DNA: TGCAGCGTTGAAATAGGTGGGCCAGCTCAGCCCCAGCATTTT; CDR3 protein: CSVEIGGPAQPQHF
clone size: NA; CDR3 length: 14; V gene: TRBV20-1; D gene: NA; J gene: TRBJ1-5; CDR3 DNA: TGCAGTGCTAGTGCTGGTGGGAGCAATCAGCCCCAGCATTTT; CDR3 protein: CSASAGGSNQPQHF
clone size: NA; CDR3 length: 18; V gene: TRBV4-3; D gene: TRBD2; J gene: TRBJ2-7; CDR3 DNA: TGCGCCAGCAGCCAAGATCTAAGCGGTAGCGGGAGTCTCTACGAGCAGTACTTC; CDR3 protein: CASSQDLSGSGSLYEQYF
clone size: few; CDR3 length: 15; V gene: TRBV5-5; D gene: TRBD1; J gene: TRBJ2-3; CDR3 DNA: TGTGCCAGCAGCTCCGACAGGGGGATCCCAGATACGCAGTATTTT; CDR3 protein: CASSSDRGIPDTQYF
clone size: NA; CDR3 length: 15; V gene: TRBV20-1; D gene: NA; J gene: TRBJ2-7; CDR3 DNA: TGCAGTGCTAGAGTGGGTGGATCGAGCTCCTACGAGCAGTACTTC; CDR3 protein: CSARVGGSSSYEQYF
clone size: NA; CDR3 length: 15; V gene: TRBV27; D gene: TRBD1; J gene: TRBJ2-1; CDR3 DNA: TGTGCCAGCAGTACCTCCGGGACAGGGCTTCATGAGCAGTTCTTC; CDR3 protein: CASSTSGTGLHEQFF
clone size: few; CDR3 length: 16; V gene: TRBV4-1; D gene: NA; J gene: TRBJ2-2; CDR3 DNA: TGCGCCAGCAGTCACACCGGACTCCCGAACACCGGGGAGCTGTTTTTT; CDR3 protein: CASSHTGLPNTGELFF
clone size: few; CDR3 length: 13; V gene: TRBV29-1; D gene: NA; J gene: TRBJ2-3; CDR3 DNA: TGCAGCGTTGAACGGACTGGCACAGATACGCAGTATTTT; CDR3 protein: CSVERTGTDTQYF
clone size: few; CDR3 length: 15; V gene: TRBV6-6; D gene: NA; J gene: TRBJ2-1; CDR3 DNA: TGTGCCAGCAGTTACACTATGGGGAGCGGCAATGAGCAGTTCTTC; CDR3 protein: CASSYTMGSGNEQFF
clone size: NA; CDR3 length: 16; V gene: TRBV20-1; D gene: TRBD1; J gene: TRBJ2-3; CDR3 DNA: TGCAGTGCTCGTCCCCCGGGACAGGGTTGGGCAGATACGCAGTATTTT; CDR3 protein: CSARPPGQGWADTQYF
clone size: NA; CDR3 length: 15; V gene: TRBV5-1; D gene: NA; J gene: TRBJ1-4; CDR3 DNA: TGCGCCAGCAGCTTAAACAGGGCAACTAATGAAAAACTGTTTTTT; CDR3 protein: CASSLNRATNEKLFF
clone size: NA; CDR3 length: 15; V gene: TRBV2; D gene: NA; J gene: TRBJ2-4; CDR3 DNA: TGTGCCAGCAGTGAAGCGCTGACGGAGGGGAACATTCAGTACTTC; CDR3 protein: CASSEALTEGNIQYF
clone size: NA; CDR3 length: 13; V gene: TRBV24-1; D gene: NA; J gene: TRBJ1-2; CDR3 DNA: TGTGCCACCAGTGAGGGCAGGATGTTTGGCTACACCTTC; CDR3 protein: CATSEGRMFGYTF
clone size: NA; CDR3 length: 14; V gene: TRBV12-3/TRBV12-4; D gene: TRBD1; J gene: TRBJ1-1; CDR3 DNA: TGTGCCAGCAGCGCCCAGGGGGCGATTGGTGAAGCTTTCTTT; CDR3 protein: CASSAQGAIGEAFF
clone size: NA; CDR3 length: 16; V gene: TRBV7-3; D gene: NA; J gene: TRBJ2-1; CDR3 DNA: TGTGCCAGCAGCCAACTTCAACCGAACCGAAACAATGAGCAGTTCTTC; CDR3 protein: CASSQLQPNRNNEQFF
clone size: few; CDR3 length: 13; V gene: TRBV16; D gene: NA; J gene: TRBJ1-2; CDR3 DNA: TGTGCCAGCAGCCAGGAGTTAGACCGTGGCTACACCTTC; CDR3 protein: CASSQELDRGYTF
clone size: NA; CDR3 length: 16; V gene: TRBV5-1; D gene: TRBD2; J gene: TRBJ2-2; CDR3 DNA: TGCGCCAGCAGCTTGCTAGCGGGAGTGAACACCGGGGAGCTGTTTTTT; CDR3 protein: CASSLLAGVNTGELFF
clone size: NA; CDR3 length: 15; V gene: TRBV5-1; D gene: NA; J gene: TRBJ2-3; CDR3 DNA: TGCGCCAGCAGCTTGGCCCGACAGAGCACAGATACGCAGTATTTT; CDR3 protein: CASSLARQSTDTQYF
clone size: NA; CDR3 length: 13; V gene: TRBV6-5; D gene: NA; J gene: TRBJ2-7; CDR3 DNA: TGTGCCTGCAGGAGGGGGCACGCCTACGAGCAGTACTTC; CDR3 protein: CACRRGHAYEQYF
clone size: NA; CDR3 length: 12; V gene: TRBV30; D gene: NA; J gene: TRBJ1-3; CDR3 DNA: TGTGCCTGGAGTGTAACCGGAAACACCATATATTTT; CDR3 protein: CAWSVTGNTIYF
clone size: few; CDR3 length: 14; V gene: TRBV7-2; D gene: TRBD1; J gene: TRBJ2-7; CDR3 DNA: TGTGCCAGCAGCCCCTCGACAGGGCCTAGCGAGCAGTACTTC; CDR3 protein: CASSPSTGPSEQYF
clone size: NA; CDR3 length: 21; V gene: TRBV4-3; D gene: NA; J gene: TRBJ1-2; CDR3 DNA: TGCGCCAGCAGCCAAGCGTCCACAGGGAGAGGGTCAAGATGGATCAGTCATGGCTACACCTTC; CDR3 protein: CASSQASTGRGSRWISHGYTF
clone size: NA; CDR3 length: 14; V gene: TRBV6-1; D gene: TRBD1; J gene: TRBJ2-7; CDR3 DNA: TGTGCCAGCAGGTTCGGACAGGGCGCCTACGAGCAGTACTTC; CDR3 protein: CASRFGQGAYEQYF
clone size: NA; CDR3 length: 14; V gene: TRBV29-1; D gene: NA; J gene: TRBJ2-1; CDR3 DNA: TGCAGCGTTGATATTGGGGGTTTTTACAATGAGCAGTTCTTC; CDR3 protein: CSVDIGGFYNEQFF
clone size: NA; CDR3 length: 12; V gene: TRBV7-2; D gene: TRBD2; J gene: TRBJ2-3; CDR3 DNA: TGTGCCAGCAGCCCACGGACTAGCGGGAGGTATTTT; CDR3 protein: CASSPRTSGRYF
clone size: NA; CDR3 length: 14; V gene: TRBV12-3/TRBV12-4; D gene: NA; J gene: TRBJ1-1; CDR3 DNA: TGTGCCAACGCCCCCGACGGGGAAAACACTGAAGCTTTCTTT; CDR3 protein: CANAPDGENTEAFF
clone size: few; CDR3 length: 14; V gene: TRBV29-1; D gene: TRBD2; J gene: TRBJ2-5; CDR3 DNA: TGCAGCGTTCAACCGGGACTAGCGATGGAGACCCAGTACTTC; CDR3 protein: CSVQPGLAMETQYF
clone size: many; CDR3 length: 14; V gene: TRBV12-3/TRBV12-4; D gene: NA; J gene: TRBJ2-3; CDR3 DNA: TGTGCCAGCAGTCCTACAGGGCCCACAGATACGCAGTATTTT; CDR3 protein: CASSPTGPTDTQYF
clone size: NA; CDR3 length: 12; V gene: TRBV18; D gene: NA; J gene: TRBJ2-7; CDR3 DNA: TGTGCCAGCTCACCACAGGGAAAAGAGCAGTACTTC; CDR3 protein: CASSPQGKEQYF
clone size: NA; CDR3 length: 20; V gene: TRBV12-3/TRBV12-4; D gene: TRBD2; J gene: TRBJ2-1; CDR3 DNA: TGTGCCAGCAGTTTTTTCGGAGGACTAGCGGGAGCCATGTCCTACAATGAGCAGTTCTTC; CDR3 protein: CASSFFGGLAGAMSYNEQFF
clone size: NA; CDR3 length: 10; V gene: TRBV7-9; D gene: NA; J gene: TRBJ1-1; CDR3 DNA: TGTGCCAGCAGTCACCCTGAAGCTTTCTTT; CDR3 protein: CASSHPEAFF
clone size: NA; CDR3 length: 15; V gene: TRBV7-6; D gene: TRBD2; J gene: TRBJ2-7; CDR3 DNA: TGTGCCAGCAGCTTAATGCCTAGCGGGAGCCACGAGCAGTACTTC; CDR3 protein: CASSLMPSGSHEQYF
clone size: NA; CDR3 length: 13; V gene: TRBV5-1; D gene: NA; J gene: TRBJ1-1; CDR3 DNA: TGCGCCAGCAGCTTGGAGTGGAGGGCTCGGGCTTTCTTT; CDR3 protein: CASSLEWRARAFF
clone size: NA; CDR3 length: 15; V gene: TRBV18; D gene: NA; J gene: TRBJ2-3; CDR3 DNA: TGTGCCAGCTCACCCACGATATCTCGCACAGATACGCAGTATTTT; CDR3 protein: CASSPTISRTDTQYF
clone size: NA; CDR3 length: 16; V gene: TRBV4-3; D gene: NA; J gene: TRBJ2-7; CDR3 DNA: TGCGCCAGCAGCCAAGATCTTTGGGGGAACTCCTACGAGCAGTACTTC; CDR3 protein: CASSQDLWGNSYEQYF